One and the same sample provided the 18 T cell receptor beta chains below, sequenced in a study of somatic mutations in cytotoxic T cells in rheumatoid arthritis. Profiled with immunoSEQ multiplex PCR; TCRdb holds only in-frame clones, not every one. The table lists tens of thousands of clones, more than 80% of them singletons. Sequenced material: CD8+ T cells sorted from blood. All receptors come from a middle-aged man in good health.

This clone was recorded once. The rearrangement uses TRBV29-1 and TRBJ2-5; 10 nucleotides match TRBD1. This CDR3 is built from 16 residues. The junction had 12 bases not matched to a gene; V was cut back by 3 bases and J by 5 bases. Germline values: CDR1 SQVTM, CDR2 ANQGSEA. The CDR3 DNA is TGCAGCGTTGATCCGGGACAGGGGCACCCTGGGGAGACCCAGTACTTC. Encoded protein: CSVDPGQGHPGETQYF.

The chain couples TRBV27 to TRBJ2-7; perhaps TRBD2 as D (6 bases). The CDR3 spans 15 residues. V was cut by 0 bases and J by 3 bases, with 12 bases left in between. CDR1 is MNHEY and CDR2 is SMNVEV in the germline V gene (reference sequence). The CDR3 DNA is TGTGCCAGCAGTTTATCGCGGGACTCAATCTACGAGCAGTACTTC. This gives the protein CASSLSRDSIYEQYF.

By sample share, this clone is medium-sized. The chain employs TRBV27 and TRBJ2-2; 7 bases align to TRBD2. Per the germline V gene, CDR1 is MNHEY and CDR2 is SMNVEV (reference sequence). V shed 6 bases and J 3 bases; nucleotides not matched to a gene: 7. The CDR3 runs 15 residues. The CDR3 is CASRGGGPYTGELFF. For the CDR3, the DNA is TGTGCCAGCAGGGGCGGGGGACCCTACACCGGGGAGCTGTTTTTT.

The rearrangement joins TRBV11-2 to TRBJ1-1; 8 bases fit TRBD1. The CDR3 is 15 residues long. Germline loops: CDR1 SGHAT, CDR2 FQNNGV. With V trimmed by 4 bases and J by 4 bases, 8 bases remained unmatched. Here the CDR3 DNA reads TGTGCCAGCAGCTCACCGGACAGGGACGGCACTGAAGCTTTCTTT. Translated: CASSSPDRDGTEAFF.

This clone was seen a handful of times. This chain uses TRBV6-1 with TRBJ2-2; 7 bases fit TRBD1. This CDR3 contains 15 residues. Germline trimming cut 3 bases from V and 4 bases from J; bases unmatched to any gene: 5. The germline V gene encodes CDR1 MNHNS and CDR2 SASEGT. CDR3 bases: TGTGCCAGCAGTGATTCACAGGGGAGCACCGGGGAGCTGTTTTTT. This codes for CASSDSQGSTGELFF.

This chain connects TRBV4-3 to TRBJ1-4; 8 bases agree with TRBD1. From germline, CDR1 is LGHNA and CDR2 YSLEER. With 0 bases clipped from V and 4 bases from J, the junction kept 7 bases outside the gene matches. This CDR3 has 17 residues. The CDR3 protein is CASSQDWGTGFNEKLFF. CDR3 bases: TGCGCCAGCAGCCAAGATTGGGGGACAGGTTTTAATGAAAAACTGTTTTTT.

The genes are TRBV27 and TRBJ2-7; 11 positions agree with TRBD2. Unmatched junction bases numbered 6, after V lost 6 bases and J lost 5 bases. CDR1 is MNHEY, CDR2 SMNVEV, per germline (reference sequence). This CDR3 has 14 amino acids. The CDR3: CASSQTSGSDEQYF. In nucleotides, the CDR3 is TGTGCCAGCAGCCAAACTAGCGGGAGCGACGAGCAGTACTTC.

This clone occurred once. This chain connects TRBV4-3 to TRBJ2-2, with 10 bases identical to TRBD1. V was pared by 3 bases and J by 4 bases, with 11 bases of the junction left unmatched. The V gene's germline CDR1 is LGHNA and CDR2 YSLEER. The CDR3 loop spans 18 amino acids. CDR3 DNA: TGCGCCAGCAGCCATTGGACAGGGGGAATTAGCGGCACCGGGGAGCTGTTTTTT. Protein product: CASSHWTGGISGTGELFF.

The genes are TRBV29-1 and TRBJ2-7; D tentatively fits TRBD1 or TRBD2 (5 bases each). V was trimmed by 4 bases and J by 0 bases, leaving 16 bases between them. Germline V gene sequence: CDR1 SQVTM, CDR2 ANQGSEA. The CDR3 consists of 15 residues. The CDR3 DNA follows: TGCAGCGTTGTTACAGGTGTGGGGGACTCCTACGAGCAGTACTTC. Translating gives CSVVTGVGDSYEQYF.

V gene TRBV7-3 combines with J gene TRBJ2-7; weak D call: TRBD1 (7 bases). Trimming pared 5 bases from V and 3 bases from J, leaving 26 bases between. The germline V gene has CDR1 SGHTA and CDR2 FQGTGA. This CDR3 is 18 amino acids long. The CDR3 spells CASSPGTQGVLGRYEQYF. As DNA, the CDR3 is TGTGCCAGCAGCCCCGGGACTCAGGGGGTGTTGGGGCGCTACGAGCAGTACTTC.

CDR3 bases: TGTGCCTGGAGTGCGGGGGAGACCCAGTACTTC. Its protein is CAWSAGETQYF. The gene calls are TRBV30 and TRBJ2-5; D might be TRBD2 (5 bases). CDR3 length: 11 amino acids. Germline CDR1 reads GTSNPN; CDR2 reads SVGIG (reference sequence). Trimming left V 1 base short and J 5 bases short, with 5 bases between.

Details on this clone: A junction end diverges from the germline sequence, so it may reflect a read error. The gene calls are TRBV19 and TRBJ2-1, with TRBD2 matching 9 bases. Germline CDR1 LNHDA, CDR2 SQIVND (reference sequence). The CDR3 loop spans 15 amino acids. The DNA for the CDR3 is TGTGCCAGTGGTATTGCGGGAGGGTGGTACAATGAGCAGTTCTTC. Protein sequence: CASGIAGGWYNEQFF.

This chain's CDR3 is CASTPRGGTNYGYTF. In DNA form, the CDR3 reads TGTGCCAGCACCCCGAGGGGGGGGACTAACTATGGCTACACCTTC. The chain has TRBV27 and TRBJ1-2; D is possibly TRBD1 (6 bases). This CDR3 has 15 amino acids. Trimming removed 7 bases from V and 0 bases from J, with 15 bases in between. Germline CDR1 and CDR2: MNHEY and SMNVEV (reference sequence).

This sequence joins TRBV6-5 and TRBJ2-1; D unclear. This CDR3 has 13 amino acids. Trimming removed 4 bases from V and 8 bases from J, with 12 bases in between. CDR1 MNHEY and CDR2 SVGAGI come from the germline V gene. The CDR3 nucleotides read TGTGCCAGCAGTTTTTATGGCTGGGATGAGCAGTTCTTC. Amino acid sequence: CASSFYGWDEQFF.

This clone is a singleton in its sample. This chain connects TRBV27 to TRBJ1-1, with TRBD1 as a possible D gene (5 bases). Trimming removed 2 bases at V and 0 bases at J, with 7 bases between. The length of the CDR3 is 14 residues. CDR1 is MNHEY and CDR2 is SMNVEV in the germline V gene (reference sequence). CDR3 loop: CASSLKGLNTEAFF. In nucleotides, the CDR3 is TGTGCCAGCAGTTTAAAGGGGCTGAACACTGAAGCTTTCTTT.

This chain uses TRBV11-2 with TRBJ2-1; unclear D gene. Deletions cut 0 bases from V and 3 bases from J, with 12 bases between. Germline V gives CDR1 SGHAT, CDR2 FQNNGV. This CDR3 region has 16 residues. CDR3 DNA: TGTGCCAGCAGCTTAGAGGCCCTCGCCGGCTACAATGAGCAGTTCTTC. It is translated as CASSLEALAGYNEQFF.

The CDR3 region has the DNA TGTGCCAGCCCCTCGGGGGACTATGGCTACACCTTC. Translating gives CASPSGDYGYTF. V and J are TRBV18 and TRBJ1-2; TRBD1 might be the D (5 bases). The CDR3 is made up of 12 amino acids. Germline values: CDR1 KGHSH, CDR2 LQKENI. The ends were cut back, 8 bases at V and 3 bases at J, with 10 bases in the middle.

This clone was seen only once. The gene calls are TRBV7-9 and TRBJ1-2; the D gene is possibly TRBD1 (5 bases). The CDR3 spans 13 residues. V lost 5 bases to trimming and J lost 4 bases, with 11 bases between them. Germline V CDR1 and CDR2: SEHNR, FQNEAQ (reference sequence). CDR3 nucleotide sequence: TGTGCCAGCAGCGCTCAGGGAACCTATGGCTACACCTTC. Translated, it gives CASSAQGTYGYTF.